Shown below are 16 T cell receptor beta chains from a single sample sequenced in a study of T cell responses to AZD1222 COVID-19 vaccine. The table came from immunoSEQ multiplex PCR; TCRdb's copy has only in-frame clones and leaves some out. Of 150,000 or so clones listed, about 89% are singletons. The sample consisted of peripheral blood, taken on day 0 of AZD1222 vaccination. The receptors derive from an adult in good health.

CDR3 residues: CASSSFLHHEQYF. As DNA, the CDR3 is TGTGCCAGCAGTTCTTTCTTGCACCACGAGCAGTACTTC. The V call is TRBV28, the J call TRBJ2-7; D not certain. V was shortened by 4 bases and J by 5 bases, with 12 bases between the two germline ends. Per germline, CDR1 MDHEN and CDR2 SYDVKM. The CDR3 runs 13 residues.

The rearrangement links TRBV5-4 to TRBJ2-2, with D unresolved. This CDR3 is 14 amino acids long. Germline assignment: CDR1 SGHNT and CDR2 YYREEE (reference sequence). The V end lost 0 bases, the J end lost 1 base, and 4 bases lay between the germline ends. CDR3 loop: CASSLDRNTGELFF. In DNA form, the CDR3 reads TGTGCCAGCAGCTTGGACAGGAACACCGGGGAGCTGTTTTTT.

V and J are TRBV19 and TRBJ1-6; weak D call: TRBD1 (5 bases). Per the germline V gene, CDR1 is LNHDA and CDR2 is SQIVND (reference sequence). This CDR3 contains 13 residues. V was clipped by 1 base and J by 13 bases, with 11 bases between them. This CDR3 is CASSIGGNGPLHF. CDR3 DNA sequence: TGTGCCAGTAGTATAGGGGGGAACGGCCCCCTCCACTTT.

This chain uses TRBV18 with TRBJ1-1, with D unclear. In germline, CDR1 is KGHSH, CDR2 LQKENI. The CDR3 has 11 amino acids. V lost 1 base and J lost 8, with 5 bases in between. CDR3 protein: CASSPLREAFF. CDR3 coding DNA: TGTGCCAGCTCACCACTAAGGGAAGCTTTCTTT.

J is TRBJ2-7 and V is TRBV6-1, with a tentative D call TRBD1 (5 bases). The CDR3 runs 17 residues. Germline V gene data show CDR1 as MNHNS and CDR2 as SASEGT. Trimming stripped 2 bases from V and 5 bases from J, with 22 bases between. CDR3 nucleotide sequence: TGTGCCAGCAGTGAAAGGGGCACCAGGACCCGTAGGAACGAGCAGTACTTC. It codes for CASSERGTRTRRNEQYF.

The J gene is TRBJ2-2, the V gene TRBV19, with a weak D call TRBD2 (6 bases). The germline CDR1 and CDR2 sequences are LNHDA and SQIVND (reference sequence). CDR3 size: 16 residues. V was shortened by 8 bases and J by 7 bases, with 23 bases between the two germline ends. The CDR3 sequence: CASGGLGRPGGGELFF. The CDR3 region has the DNA TGTGCCAGTGGGGGGTTGGGGCGCCCTGGAGGCGGGGAGCTGTTTTTT. The whole variable domain, filled in from reference TRBV19 and TRBJ2-2, reads DGGITQSPKYLFRKEGQNVTLSCEQNLNHDAMYWYRQDPGQGLRLIYYSQIVNDFQKGDIAEGYSVSREKKESFPLTVTSAQKNPTAFYLCASGGLGRPGGGELFFGEGSRLTVL.

The chain carries TRBV5-1 and TRBJ2-3, with 10 bases lining up with TRBD1. This CDR3 has 14 residues. With V trimmed by 7 bases and J by 5 bases, 7 bases remained unmatched. Germline CDR1 is SGHRS and CDR2 is YFSETQ. This CDR3 reads CASFRGTGEDTQYF. CDR3 DNA: TGCGCCAGCTTCCGGGGGACAGGGGAAGATACGCAGTATTTT.

The chain is built from TRBV4-2 and TRBJ1-3, with 7 bases aligning to TRBD1. The V segment lost 3 bases and the J segment 2 bases; nucleotides outside the gene matches: 7. The germline V gene has CDR1 LGHNA and CDR2 YNFKEQ. This CDR3 contains 16 residues. CDR3 DNA: TGTGCCAGCAGCCATACAGGGGCAGATACTGGAAACACCATATATTTT. Protein: CASSHTGADTGNTIYF.

The V gene is TRBV19, the J gene TRBJ1-1, with 7 bases fitting TRBD1. Germline trimming cut 8 bases from V and 0 bases from J; bases unmatched to any gene: 9. Germline CDR1 is LNHDA and CDR2 is SQIVND (reference sequence). This CDR3 is built from 15 residues. The CDR3 protein is CASYYRGGMNTEAFF. In DNA form, the CDR3 reads TGTGCCAGTTATTACAGGGGAGGAATGAACACTGAAGCTTTCTTT.

This rearrangement joins TRBV7-3 to TRBJ2-2; TRBD2 matches 11 bases. The V segment lost 6 bases and the J segment 5 bases; nucleotides outside the gene matches: 11. The CDR3 totals 17 residues. CDR1 and CDR2 (germline): SGHTA, FQGTGA. In DNA form, the CDR3 reads TGTGCCAGCAGATACCTTACTAGCGGGAGAGAGACCGGGGAGCTGTTTTTT. It translates to CASRYLTSGRETGELFF.

The chain carries TRBV7-2 and TRBJ1-1; D gene uncertain. Trimming pared 1 base from V and 6 bases from J, leaving 21 bases between. This CDR3 region has 17 residues. Germline CDR1 reads SGHTA; CDR2 reads FQGNSA. Here the CDR3 DNA reads TGTGCCAGCAGCTTAGGTCCCGGAGGGAGAGGCCGAGCTGAAGCTTTCTTT. Amino acids: CASSLGPGGRGRAEAFF.

The J gene is TRBJ1-1, the V gene TRBV7-9; no definite D call. Germline CDR1 SEHNR, CDR2 FQNEAQ (reference sequence). The CDR3 runs to 12 residues. The V and J ends lost 5 bases and 0 bases respectively, with 4 bases between them. CDR3 sequence: CASSQLNTEAFF. The CDR3 DNA sequence: TGTGCCAGCAGCCAACTGAACACTGAAGCTTTCTTT.

The chain couples TRBV15 to TRBJ1-1; a weak D match, TRBD1 (5 bases). The CDR3 sequence is 13 residues long. V gave up 8 bases and J gave up 1 base, with 11 bases separating them. The germline gives CDR1 LNHNV, CDR2 YYDKDF (reference sequence). CDR3 DNA sequence: TGTGCCACCTCTCGGGGGACGAACACTGAAGCTTTCTTT. Its protein product is CATSRGTNTEAFF.

This chain links TRBV28 with TRBJ1-1; TRBD1 matches at 9 bases. CDR1 and CDR2 (germline): MDHEN, SYDVKM. This CDR3 is built from 14 residues. V lost 4 bases and J lost 6; bases outside the gene matches: 6. The CDR3 DNA reads as TGTGCCAGCAGTTCCTGGGACAGGGTGGCTGAAGCTTTCTTT. It yields the protein CASSSWDRVAEAFF. The full variable domain, with the rest looked up from reference TRBV28 and TRBJ1-1, is DVKVTQSSRYLVKRTGEKVFLECVQDMDHENMFWYRQDPGLGLRLIYFSYDVKMKEKGDIPEGYSVSREKKERFSLILESASTNQTSMYLCASSSWDRVAEAFFGQGTRLTVV.

V is TRBV12-3 or TRBV12-4 and J is TRBJ1-1; 7 bases line up with TRBD1. J lost 4 bases, V lost 1 base, and 0 bases had no gene match. The CDR3 loop spans 13 amino acids. CDR3 in DNA: TGTGCCAGCAGTTTAGGACAGGGCACTGAAGCTTTCTTT. This codes for CASSLGQGTEAFF.

The rearrangement joins TRBV5-6 to TRBJ2-3; 12 positions agree with TRBD2. The CDR3 covers 17 residues. The V segment lost 4 bases and the J segment 4 bases; nucleotides outside the gene matches: 10. Germline CDR1 SGHDT, CDR2 YYEEEE. The CDR3 DNA follows: TGTGCCAGCAGCCTGAAGACTAGCGGGAGTGGGGCAGATACGCAGTATTTT. The encoded protein is CASSLKTSGSGADTQYF.